This T cell receptor beta chain was sequenced during a study of shared T cell receptors in the human thymus. The V gene lost 5 bases and the J gene lost 7 bases, with 7 bases spanning the gap. CDR3 length: 11 residues. This table comes from immunoSEQ multiplex PCR, and its TCRdb copy is limited to in-frame clones, with some not included. Among 700,000 to 750,000 clones listed, 70% to 90% were seen once. Only a few counts were recorded for this clone. The same data also contributed to another study, on human thymus T cells. That paper adds: Corrective heart surgery yielded the resections from which the thymus tissue came. Thymic and blood repertoires appeared to show biased V and J gene usage. Thymic repertoires from unrelated individuals overlapped highly, related research reported.

The material sequenced was thymocytes. This TCR derives from a girl younger than two with a congenital heart defect. The chain couples TRBV5-7 to TRBJ2-1; D unresolved. TRBV5-7 is an ORF, and what it does is uncertain. The CDR3 spells CASRTRNEQFF. CDR3 DNA: TGTGCCAGCAGGACTCGTAATGAGCAGTTCTTC.